This entry lists 27 T cell receptor beta chains sequenced from one sample in a study of post-analysis software for immune sequencing data. The TCR beta cDNA libraries carried unique molecular identifiers. TCRdb analysed the PCR reads with MiXCR anew, one entry per CDR3 protein. Here the sample spans 740,000 or so distinct CDR3 sequences, approximately 53% being singletons. No antigens are known for them. Whole-study findings and limits: Elevated frequency relative to controls characterized roughly five TRBV segments in patients, TRBV5-6, TRBV5-1 and TRBV20-1 among them.

What was sequenced was blood. These receptors were taken from a girl aged 5 to 17 with multiple sclerosis.

The table lists this clonotype with a few counts. The rearrangement uses TRBV7-7 and TRBJ2-5; TRBD1 matches 8 bases. Looked up from germline, CDR1 is SSHAT and CDR2 is FNYEAQ (reference sequence). CDR3 length: 15 amino acids. V was clipped by 5 bases and J by 2 bases; unmatched bases: 7. The CDR3 protein is CASSTDRGVQETQYF. CDR3 DNA sequence: TGTGCCAGCAGCACAGACAGGGGCGTACAAGAGACCCAGTACTTC. Combining the CDR3 with reference TRBV7-7 and TRBJ2-5 gives the whole variable domain GAGVSQSPRYKVTKRGQDVTLRCDPISSHATLYWYQQALGQGPEFLTYFNYEAQPDKSGLPSDRFSAERPEGSISTLTIQRTEQRDSAMYRCASSTDRGVQETQYFGPGTRLLVL.

This clonotype was detected only a few times. The junction differs from germline at one of its ends, possibly a read error. This chain uses TRBV20-1 with TRBJ2-7; a weak D match, TRBD2 (6 bases). The CDR3 consists of 17 residues. CDR1 DFQATT and CDR2 SNEGSKA come from the germline V gene (reference sequence). The CDR3 protein is CSAREGLGIAAIYEQYF. The CDR3 coding sequence is TGCAGTGCGAGAGAGGGCCTTGGGATAGCGGCCATCTACGAGCAGTACTTC.

This clonotype appeared a single time. This chain uses TRBV2 with TRBJ2-4; the match to TRBD1 covers 9 bases. The DNA end is a closer match to TRBJ2-7, so the J assignment may be wrong. The CDR3 has 14 residues. CDR1 SNHLY and CDR2 FYNNEI come from the germline V gene. CDR3 bases: TGTGCCAGCAGGCTCGGGACAGGGAGCCACGAGCAGTACTTC. Translation: CASRLGTGSHEQYF.

There are a few counts of this clonotype. The V and J genes are TRBV20-1 and TRBJ2-1, with D tentatively TRBD1 or TRBD2 (7 bases each). Trimming removed 6 bases at V and 5 bases at J, with 14 bases between. Germline CDR1 is DFQATT and CDR2 is SNEGSKA (reference sequence). The CDR3 runs 13 residues. The DNA for the CDR3 is TGCAGTGCCCCTCCAGGGGGGGACAATGAGCAGTTCTTC. It yields the protein CSAPPGGDNEQFF.

The V and J genes are TRBV5-1 and TRBJ2-4; 11 bases match TRBD1. The germline V gene encodes CDR1 SGHRS and CDR2 YFSETQ. With 4 bases clipped from V and 1 base from J, the junction kept 10 bases outside the gene matches. This CDR3 has 18 amino acids. For the CDR3, the DNA is TGCGCCAGCAGCCCCGGGACAGGGGGGCCGGTGGCCAAAAACATTCAGTACTTC. Translating gives CASSPGTGGPVAKNIQYF.

V gene TRBV12-3 or TRBV12-4 combines with J gene TRBJ1-1, with 9 bases lining up with TRBD1. This CDR3 is 15 amino acids long. J lost 2 bases, V lost 10 bases, and 11 bases had no gene match. The CDR3 loop reads CAIDRQGGRNTEAFF. The CDR3, as DNA: TGTGCCATCGATCGACAGGGGGGGAGAAACACTGAAGCTTTCTTT.

This chain links TRBV20-1 with TRBJ1-2, with D perhaps matching TRBD1 (5 bases). This CDR3 spans 14 amino acids. The V gene's germline CDR1 is DFQATT and CDR2 SNEGSKA (reference sequence). Trimming cost V 3 bases and J 0 bases, with 11 bases left between them. The CDR3 protein is CSASGGSTNYGYTF. CDR3 in DNA: TGCAGTGCTAGCGGGGGGTCTACTAACTATGGCTACACCTTC.

This chain uses TRBV7-2 with TRBJ1-1, with no clear D. Germline V gives CDR1 SGHTA, CDR2 FQGNSA. V gave up 0 bases and J gave up 6 bases, with 8 bases separating them. The CDR3 is 13 residues long. The CDR3 region is CASSLAWGAEAFF. CDR3 nucleotides: TGTGCCAGCAGCTTAGCATGGGGAGCTGAAGCTTTCTTT. Full variable domain (rest looked up from reference TRBV7-2 and TRBJ1-1): GAGVSQSPSNKVTEKGKDVELRCDPISGHTALYWYRQSLGQGLEFLIYFQGNSAPDKSGLPSDRFSAERTGGSVSTLTIQRTQQEDSAVYLCASSLAWGAEAFFGQGTRLTVV.

J is TRBJ1-4 and V is TRBV4-2; TRBD1 aligns across 7 bases. V was pared by 1 base and J by 5 bases, with 4 bases of the junction left unmatched. The CDR3 length is 15 residues. CDR1 and CDR2 from the germline V gene are LGHNA and YNFKEQ. The CDR3 sequence: CASSQVGTANEKLFF. The CDR3 DNA reads as TGTGCCAGCAGCCAAGTGGGGACAGCCAATGAAAAACTGTTTTTT.

This clonotype has a handful of counts. The chain has TRBV12-3 or TRBV12-4 and TRBJ2-1; 8 nucleotides match TRBD1. V shed 1 base and J 2 bases; nucleotides not matched to a gene: 4. The CDR3 consists of 16 residues. CDR3: CASSLGTGSPYNEQFF. For the CDR3, the DNA is TGTGCCAGCAGTTTAGGGACAGGGAGTCCCTACAATGAGCAGTTCTTC.

This chain joins TRBV5-6 and TRBJ2-3; TRBD1 aligns across 9 bases. The length of the CDR3 is 16 residues. The ends lost 0 bases at V and 5 bases at J; junction bases unmatched: 7. In germline, CDR1 is SGHDT, CDR2 YYEEEE. CDR3 loop: CASSLEGTGNRDTQYF. Written as DNA, the CDR3 is TGTGCCAGCAGCTTGGAGGGGACAGGGAATAGAGATACGCAGTATTTT.

This clonotype has more than one count but fewer than ten. The V gene is TRBV5-1, the J gene TRBJ2-7; 7 nucleotides align to TRBD2. The CDR3 length is 16 residues. Germline V CDR1 and CDR2: SGHRS, YFSETQ. V was clipped by 4 bases and J by 6 bases; unmatched bases: 16. The CDR3 region has the DNA TGCGCCAGCAGCCCCGGACTAGAAGTTTCGGCGCGCGAGCAGTACTTC. This sequence encodes CASSPGLEVSAREQYF.

The chain couples TRBV5-1 to TRBJ1-1, with TRBD1 identical over 8 bases. The CDR3 loop spans 13 amino acids. The germline V gene has CDR1 SGHRS and CDR2 YFSETQ. V lost 4 bases, J lost 7 bases, and 6 bases stayed unmatched. CDR3 amino acids: CASSAPGTGEAFF. As DNA, the CDR3 is TGCGCCAGCAGCGCTCCCGGGACAGGTGAAGCTTTCTTT.

This clonotype was seen once. J is TRBJ2-7 and V is TRBV11-1; weak D call: TRBD1 (6 bases). The CDR3 sequence is 16 residues long. Trimming left V 4 bases short and J 0 bases short, with 16 bases between. Germline assignment: CDR1 SGHAT and CDR2 FQDESV (reference sequence). CDR3 sequence: CASSYPGTLTSYEQYF. DNA of the CDR3: TGTGCCAGCAGCTACCCCGGGACACTAACCTCCTACGAGCAGTACTTC.

This rearrangement joins TRBV7-3 to TRBJ1-2; TRBD1 is a possible D gene (6 bases). Per germline, CDR1 SGHTA and CDR2 FQGTGA. The V gene lost 2 bases and the J gene lost 4 bases, with 11 bases spanning the gap. The CDR3 spans 14 residues. The CDR3 loop reads CASSLWLGGYGYTF. In nucleotides, the CDR3 is TGTGCCAGCAGCTTATGGCTAGGGGGCTATGGCTACACCTTC.

The CDR3 spells CASSLGLAQNSYEQYF. CDR3 nucleotides: TGTGCCAGCTCACTGGGACTAGCCCAGAACTCCTACGAGCAGTACTTC. V is TRBV18 and J is TRBJ2-4; TRBD2 agrees at 9 bases. The end of the DNA is better explained by TRBJ2-7, so the J call may be wrong. Germline values: CDR1 KGHSH, CDR2 LQKENI. CDR3 length equals 16 residues.

About this clonotype: Since the CDR3 does not end with the conserved phenylalanine or tryptophan, this likely comes from a read error. The V gene is TRBV12-3 or TRBV12-4, the J gene TRBJ1-5; maybe TRBD1 (5 bases). The CDR3 is 14 amino acids. Trimming left V 5 bases short and J 9 bases short, with 17 bases between. DNA for the CDR3: TGTGCCAGCAGTCAGTCAGGGATGCTTCGGCCCCAGCATTGT. Amino acids: CASSQSGMLRPQHC.

This clonotype was counted a single time. This sequence joins TRBV7-8 and TRBJ1-1, with D maybe TRBD1 (6 bases). The ends were cut back, 5 bases at V and 1 base at J, with 17 bases in the middle. The germline V gene has CDR1 SGHVS and CDR2 FQNEAQ. The length of the CDR3 is 16 residues. The CDR3 sequence: CASSVPGGRRNTEAFF. In DNA, the CDR3 is TGTGCCAGCAGCGTACCCGGGGGCAGGAGGAACACTGAAGCTTTCTTT.

This clonotype was found once. The CDR3, as DNA: TGTGCCAGCAGTCGTGCAGGAAGCGAGAGCTCCTACAATGAGCAGTTCTTC. Amino acid sequence: CASSRAGSESSYNEQFF. The V gene is TRBV7-9, the J gene TRBJ2-1, with D unresolved. Trimming removed 6 bases at V and 0 bases at J, with 18 bases between. The CDR3 length is 17 residues. Germline CDR1 reads SEHNR; CDR2 reads FQNEAQ (reference sequence).

The chain uses TRBV29-1 and TRBJ2-2; D is unresolved. The CDR3 loop spans 11 amino acids. Germline assignment: CDR1 SQVTM and CDR2 ANQGSEA. Trimming left V 7 bases short and J 2 bases short, with 5 bases between. CDR3 nucleotides: TGCAGCGCCAGCAACACCGGGGAGCTGTTTTTT. It codes for CSASNTGELFF.

This clonotype has more than one count but fewer than ten. The chain joins TRBV7-8 to TRBJ2-7; 8 bases are shared with TRBD1. This CDR3 has 14 residues. V was clipped by 6 bases and J by 4 bases; unmatched bases: 8. Germline CDR1 SGHVS, CDR2 FQNEAQ. CDR3 in amino acids: CASRDRTGNYEQYF. The DNA of the CDR3 is TGTGCCAGCAGGGACCGGACAGGGAATTACGAGCAGTACTTC.

For this clonotype: Because it lacks the conserved phenylalanine or tryptophan at the end, this CDR3 is likely a read error. The chain uses TRBV5-1 and TRBJ2-4; TRBD1 matches at 7 bases. The end of the DNA fits TRBJ2-7 better, so the J call may be wrong. This CDR3 is built from 14 residues. Germline CDR1 SGHRS, CDR2 YFSETQ. CDR3 sequence (DNA): TGCGCCAGCAGCCCAAGGGACAGCACTTACGAGCAGTACTGC. Protein product: CASSPRDSTYEQYC.

The chain uses TRBV6-6 and TRBJ2-7; 9 bases agree with TRBD2. The CDR3 sequence is 14 residues long. Germline values: CDR1 MNHNY, CDR2 SVGAGI (reference sequence). Losses at the gene ends were 4 bases for V and 4 bases for J; bases not matched to a gene: 5. Here the CDR3 reads CASSSAGGYYEQYF. The CDR3 DNA sequence: TGTGCCAGCAGTTCGGCGGGAGGGTATTACGAGCAGTACTTC.

In its sample, this clonotype was seen a few times. This chain uses TRBV4-1 with TRBJ2-7; no clear D gene. The V and J ends lost 4 bases and 3 bases respectively, with 16 bases between them. This CDR3 spans 15 amino acids. The germline gives CDR1 MGHRA, CDR2 YSYEKL. The CDR3, as DNA: TGCGCCAGCAGCCCAGGCTACCTAACGGGCTACGAGCAGTACTTC. Translating gives CASSPGYLTGYEQYF.

This clonotype has just a few counts. The chain links TRBV6-5 to TRBJ1-1; D not certain. Germline loops: CDR1 MNHEY, CDR2 SVGAGI. This CDR3 comprises 15 residues. V was trimmed by 0 bases and J by 1 base, leaving 9 bases between them. The CDR3 nucleotides are TGTGCCAGCAGTTACTCGATGGCAGGGAACACTGAAGCTTTCTTT. It is translated as CASSYSMAGNTEAFF.

This clonotype appeared once. The V call is TRBV4-2, the J call TRBJ2-3; weak D call: TRBD2 (6 bases). In germline, CDR1 is LGHNA, CDR2 YNFKEQ. The CDR3 runs 17 residues. V lost 0 bases and J 1 base, leaving 14 bases between the germline ends. The CDR3 region has the DNA TGTGCCAGCAGCCAAGATCTAAACGGCGGGGGCACAGATACGCAGTATTTT. Protein sequence: CASSQDLNGGGTDTQYF.

Concerning this clonotype: The junction departs from germline at one end; a sequencing error may be responsible. V usage is TRBV7-2 and J usage is TRBJ2-1, with 10 bases that match TRBD1. The CDR3 contains 15 residues. The germline V gene encodes CDR1 SGHTA and CDR2 FQGNSA. In DNA, the CDR3 is TGTGCCTGCAGCTTGTTTCCGGACAGGGGGGTTGAGCAGTTCTTC. Translated: CACSLFPDRGVEQFF.